This T cell receptor (beta chain) was profiled in a study of PD-L1 blockade in urothelial cancer. Comment on this clone: The antigen is undetermined.

Only in-frame clones appear in the TCRdb table, and some are missing; sequencing was by immunoSEQ multiplex PCR. The sample carries about 88,000 clones, 90% recorded once. Study-level findings and limits: Tumor-associated clones in the blood of durable-benefit patients grew more at 3 weeks.

With 5 bases removed from V and 11 bases from J, the gap between germline ends came to 12 bases. CDR3 length: 11 residues. Germline-derived CDR1 and CDR2 are MNHNY and SVGAGI (reference sequence). Sample: PBMCs, taken around atezolizumab (anti-PD-L1) treatment. This sequence was found in a man in his sixties with urothelial cancer. V and J are TRBV6-6 and TRBJ1-1, with a tentative D call TRBD1 (6 bases). For the CDR3, the DNA is TGTGCCAGCAGTCATACTACAGGGGCTTTCTTT. Protein product: CASSHTTGAFF.